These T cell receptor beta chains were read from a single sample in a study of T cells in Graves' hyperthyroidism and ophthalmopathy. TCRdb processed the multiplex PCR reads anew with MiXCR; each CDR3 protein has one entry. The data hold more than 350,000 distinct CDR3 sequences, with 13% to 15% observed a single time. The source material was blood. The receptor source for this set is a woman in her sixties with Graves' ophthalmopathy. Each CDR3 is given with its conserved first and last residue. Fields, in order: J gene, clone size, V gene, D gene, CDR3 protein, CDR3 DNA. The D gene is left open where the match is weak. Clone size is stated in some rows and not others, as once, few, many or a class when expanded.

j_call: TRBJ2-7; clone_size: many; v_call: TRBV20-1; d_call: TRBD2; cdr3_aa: CSALLASGAYEQYF; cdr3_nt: TGCAGTGCCCTCCTCGCTAGCGGAGCCTACGAGCAGTACTTC
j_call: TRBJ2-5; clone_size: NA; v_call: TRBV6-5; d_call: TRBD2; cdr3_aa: CASSYIGGTSGPQEAQYF; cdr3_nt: TGTGCCAGCAGTTATATAGGGGGGACTAGCGGGCCCCAAGAGGCCCAGTACTTC
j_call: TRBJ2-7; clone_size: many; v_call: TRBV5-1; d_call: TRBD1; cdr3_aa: CASSLAPGQGYEQYF; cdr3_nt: TGCGCCAGCAGCTTGGCCCCGGGACAGGGTTACGAGCAGTACTTC
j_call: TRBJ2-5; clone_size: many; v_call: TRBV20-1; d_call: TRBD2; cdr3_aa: CSASSLAGKETQYF; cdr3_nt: TGCAGTGCATCGTCACTAGCGGGTAAAGAGACCCAGTACTTC
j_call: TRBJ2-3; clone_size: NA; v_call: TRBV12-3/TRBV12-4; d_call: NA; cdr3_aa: CASRFSGYTDTQYF; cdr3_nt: TGTGCCAGCAGGTTTAGCGGTTACACAGATACGCAGTATTTT
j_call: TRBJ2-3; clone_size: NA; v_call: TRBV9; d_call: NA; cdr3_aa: CASSVEGPSTDTQYF; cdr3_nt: TGTGCCAGCAGCGTAGAGGGACCGAGCACAGATACGCAGTATTTT
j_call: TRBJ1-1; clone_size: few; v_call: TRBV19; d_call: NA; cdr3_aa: CASSITPTGTEAFF; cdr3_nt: TGTGCCAGTAGTATAACCCCGACAGGCACTGAAGCTTTCTTT
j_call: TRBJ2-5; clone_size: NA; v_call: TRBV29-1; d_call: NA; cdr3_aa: CSVETRGETQYF; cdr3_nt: TGCAGCGTTGAAACCCGGGGGGAGACCCAGTACTTC
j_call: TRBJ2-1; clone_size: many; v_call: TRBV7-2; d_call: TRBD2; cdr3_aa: CASTYPRASGSRYNEQFF; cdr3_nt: TGTGCCAGCACTTATCCACGGGCTAGCGGGAGTAGGTACAATGAGCAGTTCTTC
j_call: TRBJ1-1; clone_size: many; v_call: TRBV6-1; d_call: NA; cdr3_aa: CASSPLGPNTEAFF; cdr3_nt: TGTGCCAGCAGTCCCCTGGGACCGAACACTGAAGCTTTCTTT
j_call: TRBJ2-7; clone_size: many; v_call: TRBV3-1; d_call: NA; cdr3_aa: CASSLRDSRGREQYF; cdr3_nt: TGTGCCAGCAGCCTACGGGACTCCCGTGGGCGCGAGCAGTACTTC
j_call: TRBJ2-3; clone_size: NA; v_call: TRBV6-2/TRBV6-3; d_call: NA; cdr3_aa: CASSRGTSARTQYF; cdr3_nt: TGTGCCAGCAGTCGGGGGACATCCGCCCGGACGCAGTATTTT
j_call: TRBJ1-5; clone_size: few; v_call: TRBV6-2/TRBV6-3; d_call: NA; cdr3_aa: CASKRGRYSNQPQHF; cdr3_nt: TGTGCCAGCAAGAGAGGACGTTATAGCAATCAGCCCCAGCATTTT
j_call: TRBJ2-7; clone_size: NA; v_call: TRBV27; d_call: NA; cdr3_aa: CASSSLIPLSGRSYEQYF; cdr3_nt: TGTGCCAGCAGTTCCTTAATTCCGCTTAGCGGCCGCTCCTACGAGCAGTACTTC
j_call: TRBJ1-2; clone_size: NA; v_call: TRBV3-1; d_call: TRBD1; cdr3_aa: CASSQAGQGSEGYTF; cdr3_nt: TGTGCCAGCAGCCAGGCCGGACAGGGGAGCGAAGGCTACACCTTC
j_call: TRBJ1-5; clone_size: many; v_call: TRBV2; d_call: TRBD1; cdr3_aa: CATQEGANNQPQHF; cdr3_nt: TGTGCCACCCAGGAGGGGGCGAACAATCAGCCCCAGCATTTT
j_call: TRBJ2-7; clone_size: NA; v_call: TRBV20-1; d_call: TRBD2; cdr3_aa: CSASSGMSYEQYF; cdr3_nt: TGCAGTGCTTCTAGCGGGATGTCCTACGAGCAGTACTTC
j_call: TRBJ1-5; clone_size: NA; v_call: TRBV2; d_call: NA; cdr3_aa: CASTGSGGIGGLKQPQHF; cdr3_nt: TGTGCCAGCACTGGAAGCGGGGGGATCGGTGGGCTGAAACAGCCCCAGCATTTT
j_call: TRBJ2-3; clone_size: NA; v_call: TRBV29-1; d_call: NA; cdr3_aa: CVVGPSTDTQYF; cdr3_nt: TGTGTAGTGGGCCCTAGCACAGATACGCAGTATTTT
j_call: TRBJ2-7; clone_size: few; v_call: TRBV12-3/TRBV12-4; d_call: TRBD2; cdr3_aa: CASSFGLAGGTSSYEQYF; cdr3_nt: TGTGCCAGCAGTTTCGGACTAGCGGGAGGCACCTCCTCCTACGAGCAGTACTTC
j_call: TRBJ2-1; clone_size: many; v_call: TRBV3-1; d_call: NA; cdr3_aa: CASSLQNEQFF; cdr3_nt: TGTGCCAGCAGCCTACAGAATGAGCAGTTCTTC
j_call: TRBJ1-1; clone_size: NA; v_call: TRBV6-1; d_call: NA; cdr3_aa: CASSEGGGQNTEAFF; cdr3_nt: TGTGCCAGCAGTGAAGGGGGAGGGCAGAACACTGAAGCTTTCTTT
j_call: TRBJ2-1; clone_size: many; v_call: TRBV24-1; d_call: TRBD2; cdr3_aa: CATSVTGSGRVNEQFF; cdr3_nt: TGTGCCACCAGTGTTACCGGTAGCGGGAGGGTCAATGAGCAGTTCTTC
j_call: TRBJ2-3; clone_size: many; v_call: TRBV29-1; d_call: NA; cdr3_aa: CSSSGHFTDTQYF; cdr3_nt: TGCAGCTCCTCGGGACACTTCACAGATACGCAGTATTTT
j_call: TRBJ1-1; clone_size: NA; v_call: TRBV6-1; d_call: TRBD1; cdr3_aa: CASSRPGGPTEAFF; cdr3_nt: TGTGCCAGCAGCCGCCCAGGGGGGCCCACTGAAGCTTTCTTT
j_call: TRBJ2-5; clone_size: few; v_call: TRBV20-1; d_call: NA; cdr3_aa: CSAEPRGGVWETQYF; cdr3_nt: TGCAGTGCCGAACCTCGGGGAGGAGTATGGGAGACCCAGTACTTC
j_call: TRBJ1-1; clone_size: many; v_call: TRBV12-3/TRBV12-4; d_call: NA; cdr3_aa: CATTPPGGRGEAFF; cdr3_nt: TGTGCCACCACCCCTCCTGGAGGACGAGGTGAAGCTTTCTTT
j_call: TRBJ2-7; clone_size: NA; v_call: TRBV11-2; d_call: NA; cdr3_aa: CASGSKYEQYF; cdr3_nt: TGTGCCAGCGGCTCTAAGTACGAGCAGTACTTC
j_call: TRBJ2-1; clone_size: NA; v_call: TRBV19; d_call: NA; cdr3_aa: CASSPSSNRGGFGNEQFF; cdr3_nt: TGTGCCAGTAGTCCCTCCTCCAACAGGGGGGGATTCGGGAATGAGCAGTTCTTC
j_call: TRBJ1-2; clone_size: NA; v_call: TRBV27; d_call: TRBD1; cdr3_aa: CASSHRGDGYTF; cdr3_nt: TGTGCCAGCAGTCACAGGGGCGACGGCTACACCTTC
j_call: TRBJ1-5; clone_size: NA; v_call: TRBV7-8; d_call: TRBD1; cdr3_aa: CASSLVGGQGGRSQPQHF; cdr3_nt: TGTGCCAGCAGCTTAGTGGGTGGACAGGGAGGGAGAAGTCAGCCCCAGCATTTT
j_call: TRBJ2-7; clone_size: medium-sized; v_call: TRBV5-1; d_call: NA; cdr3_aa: CASSLDAYEQYF; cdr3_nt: TGCGCCAGCAGCTTGGATGCCTACGAGCAGTACTTC
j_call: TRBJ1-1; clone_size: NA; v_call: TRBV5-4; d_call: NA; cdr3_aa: CASSLGRGKETEAFF; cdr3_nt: TGTGCCAGCAGCTTGGGACGGGGGAAGGAGACTGAAGCTTTCTTT
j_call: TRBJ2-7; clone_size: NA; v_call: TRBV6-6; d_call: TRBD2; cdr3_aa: CTSSYSSGRYEQYF; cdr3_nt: TGTACCAGCAGTTACTCAAGCGGGAGATACGAGCAGTACTTC
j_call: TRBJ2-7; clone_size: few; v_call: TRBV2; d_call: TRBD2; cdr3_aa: CASTWVAGYYEQYF; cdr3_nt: TGTGCCAGCACTTGGGTAGCGGGATATTACGAGCAGTACTTC
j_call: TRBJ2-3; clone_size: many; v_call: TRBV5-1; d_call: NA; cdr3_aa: CASSLASPRTDTQYF; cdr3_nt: TGCGCCAGCAGCTTGGCTAGCCCACGCACAGATACGCAGTATTTT
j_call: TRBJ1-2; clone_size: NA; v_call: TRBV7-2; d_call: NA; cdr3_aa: CASSLLYGYTF; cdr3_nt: TGTGCCAGCAGCCTGCTGTATGGCTACACCTTC
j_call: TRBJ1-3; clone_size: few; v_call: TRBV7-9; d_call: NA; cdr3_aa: CASSFAQGTGNTIYF; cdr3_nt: TGTGCCAGCAGCTTTGCACAGGGCACTGGAAACACCATATATTTT
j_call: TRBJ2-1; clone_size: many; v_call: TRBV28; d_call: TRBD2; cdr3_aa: CASSLYSGRARYNEQFF; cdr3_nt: TGTGCCAGCAGTTTATATAGCGGGAGAGCAAGGTACAATGAGCAGTTCTTC
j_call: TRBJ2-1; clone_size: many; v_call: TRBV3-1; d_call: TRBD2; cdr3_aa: CASSPTTVAGGRDEQFF; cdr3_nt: TGTGCCAGCAGCCCCACGACTGTAGCGGGAGGGCGGGATGAGCAGTTCTTC
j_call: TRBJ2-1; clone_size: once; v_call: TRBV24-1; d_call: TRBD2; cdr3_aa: CATSDPLAGDIYNEQFF; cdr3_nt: TGTGCCACCAGTGATCCATTAGCGGGAGATATTTACAATGAGCAGTTCTTC
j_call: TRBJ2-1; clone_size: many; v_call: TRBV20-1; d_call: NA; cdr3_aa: CSAREGAGEQFF; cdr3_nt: TGCAGTGCTAGAGAGGGAGCCGGCGAGCAGTTCTTC
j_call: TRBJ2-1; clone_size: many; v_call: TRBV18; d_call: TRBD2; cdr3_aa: CASSPRAGGPLHNEQFF; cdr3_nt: TGTGCCAGCTCACCGAGGGCGGGAGGCCCCCTCCACAATGAGCAGTTCTTC
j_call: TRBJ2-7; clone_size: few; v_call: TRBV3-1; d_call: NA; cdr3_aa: CASSSALRPYEQYF; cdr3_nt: TGTGCCAGCAGCTCCGCGCTGCGGCCCTACGAGCAGTACTTC
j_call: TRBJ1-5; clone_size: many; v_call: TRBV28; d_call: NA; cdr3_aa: CASSLPPTGQQRGLSYYSNQPQHF; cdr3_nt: TGTGCCAGCAGTTTACCCCCCACTGGACAGCAAAGGGGGTTATCCTATTATAGCAATCAGCCCCAGCATTTT
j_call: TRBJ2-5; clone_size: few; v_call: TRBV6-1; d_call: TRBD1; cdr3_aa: CASRADRGLQETQYF; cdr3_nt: TGTGCCAGCAGGGCTGACAGGGGCCTCCAAGAGACCCAGTACTTC
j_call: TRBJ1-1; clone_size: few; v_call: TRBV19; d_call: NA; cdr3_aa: CASSIGQTNTEAFF; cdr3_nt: TGTGCCAGTAGTATAGGACAGACGAACACTGAAGCTTTCTTT
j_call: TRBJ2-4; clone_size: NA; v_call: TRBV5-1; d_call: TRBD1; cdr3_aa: CASSPRQGRGSGKNIQYF; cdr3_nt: TGTGCCAGCAGCCCCCGACAGGGAAGGGGATCGGGGAAAAACATTCAGTACTTC
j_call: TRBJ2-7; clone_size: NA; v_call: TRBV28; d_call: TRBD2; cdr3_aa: CASSLWGTSGRARYYEQYF; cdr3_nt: TGTGCCAGCAGTTTATGGGGGACTAGCGGGAGGGCCAGATATTACGAGCAGTACTTC
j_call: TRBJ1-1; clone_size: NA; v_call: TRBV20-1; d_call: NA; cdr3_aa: CSARVPMNTEAFF; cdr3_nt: TGCAGTGCTAGAGTCCCTATGAACACTGAAGCTTTCTTT
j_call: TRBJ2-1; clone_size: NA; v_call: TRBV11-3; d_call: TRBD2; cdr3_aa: CASSVSGDSYNEQFF; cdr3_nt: TGTGCCAGCAGCGTTAGCGGGGACTCCTACAATGAGCAGTTCTTC